The rows below give T cell receptor beta chains drawn from one sample of a study of blood T cell repertoires in COVID-19. Some clones are missing from TCRdb's copy, which holds only in-frame ones; the method was immunoSEQ multiplex PCR. The top ten hold around 6.3% of the sample, which has roughly 66,000 clones, roughly 82% seen once. Sample: peripheral blood. The receptors here all came from a man aged 55 to 70 with acute or convalescent COVID-19. CDR3s include the opening cysteine and the closing phenylalanine or tryptophan. Fields, in order: J gene, clone size, D gene, V gene, CDR3 protein, CDR3 DNA. A D gene is named only where the DNA matches it firmly. Clone size appears in some rows only: once, few, many, or a class for an expanded clone.

J: TRBJ1-5; size: -; D: -; V: TRBV6-1; CDR3: CASSDQAIGGGASNQPQHF; DNA: TGTGCCAGCAGTGACCAAGCAATAGGTGGAGGGGCGAGCAATCAGCCCCAGCATTTT
J: TRBJ2-7; size: -; D: -; V: TRBV27; CDR3: CASSKQTTGGSHEQYF; DNA: TGTGCCAGCAGTAAACAGACGACAGGCGGGTCTCACGAGCAGTACTTC
J: TRBJ1-5; size: few; D: -; V: TRBV4-1; CDR3: CASSQDSVYSNQPQHF; DNA: TGCGCCAGCAGCCAAGATTCGGTCTATAGCAATCAGCCCCAGCATTTT
J: TRBJ2-2; size: -; D: TRBD1; V: TRBV6-5; CDR3: CASSRGTGGHGELFF; DNA: TGTGCCAGCAGTCGGGGGACAGGGGGTCACGGGGAGCTGTTTTTT
J: TRBJ1-6; size: -; D: TRBD1; V: TRBV5-6; CDR3: CASSHRTGGVYNSPLHF; DNA: TGTGCCAGCAGCCATCGTACAGGGGGCGTTTATAATTCACCCCTCCACTTT
J: TRBJ2-6; size: -; D: -; V: TRBV13; CDR3: CASSLEGAGANVLTF; DNA: TGTGCCAGCAGCTTGGAGGGCGCTGGGGCCAACGTCCTGACTTTC
J: TRBJ2-1; size: -; D: TRBD2; V: TRBV2; CDR3: CASRGEGGYNEQFF; DNA: TGTGCCAGCAGGGGGGAGGGCGGCTACAATGAGCAGTTCTTC
J: TRBJ2-3; size: once; D: -; V: TRBV9; CDR3: CASSSIKGSTDTQYF; DNA: TGTGCCAGCAGCTCCATAAAGGGGAGCACAGATACGCAGTATTTT
J: TRBJ1-4; size: -; D: -; V: TRBV5-1; CDR3: CASSPGGRDSEKLFF; DNA: TGCGCCAGCAGCCCGGGTGGCCGGGATAGCGAAAAACTGTTTTTT
J: TRBJ2-1; size: -; D: -; V: TRBV14; CDR3: CASSQVPIGGGEQFF; DNA: TGTGCCAGCAGCCAAGTGCCAATAGGGGGTGGTGAGCAGTTCTTC
J: TRBJ2-5; size: -; D: TRBD2; V: TRBV5-1; CDR3: CASSRAVLAGQETQYF; DNA: TGCGCCAGCAGTCGGGCAGTACTAGCGGGCCAAGAGACCCAGTACTTC
J: TRBJ2-3; size: -; D: -; V: TRBV10-1; CDR3: CASSEGAKQYF; DNA: TGCGCCAGCAGTGAGGGGGCGAAGCAGTATTTT
J: TRBJ1-4; size: -; D: -; V: TRBV19; CDR3: CASRERGLANEKLFF; DNA: TGTGCCAGTAGGGAACGTGGGCTGGCTAATGAAAAACTGTTTTTT
J: TRBJ2-3; size: -; D: -; V: TRBV6-5; CDR3: CASSLVLGPQDTQYF; DNA: TGTGCCAGCAGCCTCGTTCTAGGTCCACAAGATACGCAGTATTTT
J: TRBJ2-5; size: -; D: TRBD2; V: TRBV11-1; CDR3: CASSSTSGGRETQYF; DNA: TGTGCCAGCAGCAGTACTAGCGGGGGACGTGAGACCCAGTACTTC
J: TRBJ1-2; size: -; D: -; V: TRBV7-8; CDR3: CASSLDLVLDGYTF; DNA: TGTGCCAGCAGCTTAGATTTGGTACTGGATGGCTACACCTTC
J: TRBJ1-6; size: -; D: TRBD1; V: TRBV4-1; CDR3: CASSRDRARDNSPLHF; DNA: TGCGCCAGCAGCCGGGACAGGGCGCGCGATAATTCACCCCTCCACTTT
J: TRBJ1-1; size: -; D: -; V: TRBV2; CDR3: CASSALRGEAFF; DNA: TGTGCCAGCAGTGCGCTTAGGGGTGAAGCTTTCTTT
J: TRBJ2-1; size: -; D: TRBD2; V: TRBV3-1/TRBV3-2; CDR3: CASSHLQSWEGPNNEQFF; DNA: TGTGCCAGCAGCCACCTCCAAAGCTGGGAGGGGCCCAACAATGAGCAGTTCTTC
J: TRBJ2-4; size: -; D: TRBD2; V: TRBV2; CDR3: CASRPLAGGPKNIQYF; DNA: TGTGCCAGCAGACCCCTAGCGGGGGGACCCAAAAACATTCAGTACTTC
J: TRBJ1-2; size: -; D: TRBD1; V: TRBV19; CDR3: CASRVKQGAVGYTF; DNA: TGTGCCAGTAGAGTAAAACAGGGGGCCGTTGGCTACACCTTC
J: TRBJ2-3; size: -; D: -; V: TRBV5-1; CDR3: CASSSGTWSTDTQYF; DNA: TGCGCCAGCAGCTCCGGGACATGGAGCACAGATACGCAGTATTTT